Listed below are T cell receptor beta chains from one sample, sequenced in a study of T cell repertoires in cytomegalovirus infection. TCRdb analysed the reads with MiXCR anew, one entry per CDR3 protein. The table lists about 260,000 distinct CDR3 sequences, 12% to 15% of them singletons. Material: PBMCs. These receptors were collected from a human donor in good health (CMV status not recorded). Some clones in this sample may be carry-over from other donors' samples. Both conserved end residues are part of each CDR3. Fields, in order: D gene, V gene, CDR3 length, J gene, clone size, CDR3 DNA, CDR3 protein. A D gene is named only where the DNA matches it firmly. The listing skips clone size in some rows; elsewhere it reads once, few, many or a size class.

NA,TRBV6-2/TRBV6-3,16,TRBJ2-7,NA,TGTGCCAGCAGCGTGCCCCTAGACGAAAAAGCCTACGAGCAGTACTTC,CASSVPLDEKAYEQYF
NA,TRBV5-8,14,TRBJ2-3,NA,TGTGCCAGCAGCTTGGCGGTTCTCACAGATACGCAGTATTTT,CASSLAVLTDTQYF
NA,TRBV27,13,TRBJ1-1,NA,TGTGCCAGCAGCTGGGGGCTTGGCACTGAAGCTTTCTTT,CASSWGLGTEAFF
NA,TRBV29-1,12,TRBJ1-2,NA,TGCAGCGGCAGTGGGGAGGGCTATGGCTACACCTTC,CSGSGEGYGYTF
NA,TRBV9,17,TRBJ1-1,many,TGTGCCAGCAGCGTAGGGGAGGGGGGGGTAACGAACACTGAAGCTTTCTTT,CASSVGEGGVTNTEAFF
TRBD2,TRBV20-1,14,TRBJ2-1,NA,TGCAGTGCTAGAGGGACTAGCGGATACAATGAGCAGTTCTTC,CSARGTSGYNEQFF
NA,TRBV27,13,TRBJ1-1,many,TGTGCCAGCAGTTTCAGGGTGAACACTGAAGCTTTCTTT,CASSFRVNTEAFF
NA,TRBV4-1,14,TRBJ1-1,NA,TGCGCCAGCAGCCAAAGAGGGCGAGATACTGAAGCTTTCTTT,CASSQRGRDTEAFF
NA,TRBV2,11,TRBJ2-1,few,TGTGCCAGCAGTCTACTAGCAGAGCAGTTCTTC,CASSLLAEQFF
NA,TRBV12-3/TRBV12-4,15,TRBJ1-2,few,TGTGCCAGCAGTTTTAACCGGGACGGTTCCTATGGCTACACCTTC,CASSFNRDGSYGYTF
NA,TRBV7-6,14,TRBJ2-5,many,TGTGCCAGCAGCCGGGGCTCTAAGAGGGAGACCCAGTACTTC,CASSRGSKRETQYF
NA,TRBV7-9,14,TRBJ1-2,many,TGTGCCAGCACCTTACCACAGGGATTCGGTGGCTACACCTTC,CASTLPQGFGGYTF
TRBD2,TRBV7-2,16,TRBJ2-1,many,TGTGCCAGCAGCTCCGGACTAGCGGGAGGCGGTAATGAGCAGTTCTTC,CASSSGLAGGGNEQFF
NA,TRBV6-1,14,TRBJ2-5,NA,TGTGCCAGCAGTGAAAGGCCTGTTCGGGAGACCCAGTACTTC,CASSERPVRETQYF
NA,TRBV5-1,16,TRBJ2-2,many,TGCGCCAGCAGCTTGGGGTCTCAGGGGCGGACCGGGGAGCTGTTTTTT,CASSLGSQGRTGELFF